The clone carrying this T cell receptor beta chain was recorded many times. Trimming took 8 bases from V and 5 from J, leaving 10 bases between them. This CDR3 is 13 amino acids long. The sample originates from a study of early T cells in non-severe SARS-CoV-2 infection. TCRdb reprocessed the 5' RACE reads via MiXCR and lists one record per CDR3 protein. This table holds around 80,000 distinct CDR3 sequences, roughly an eighth found once. Sequencing was performed on whole blood. The chain carries TRBV12-3 or TRBV12-4 and TRBJ1-6; maybe TRBD1 (5 bases). The source of this sequence is an adult who was a healthcare worker with PCR-confirmed SARS-CoV-2 infection or an uninfected control (not recorded which). The CDR3 loop reads CASSTDNNSPLHF. The CDR3 DNA sequence: TGTGCCAGCTCCACGGACAATAATTCACCCCTCCACTTT.